A selection of T cell receptor beta chains follows, all from one sample in a study. TCRdb re-called the 5' RACE reads with MiXCR, one entry per CDR3 protein. In the table there are more than 8,500 distinct CDR3 sequences, approximately 24% of which are singletons. Specimen: Tregs sorted from blood. The receptors here all came from a female donor with breast cancer. The CDR3 runs from the conserved cysteine through the conserved F or W. Fields, in order: J gene, V gene, D gene, clone size, CDR3 DNA, CDR3 protein. The D gene is left open where the match is weak. Expanded clones get a size class; other rows say once, few or many, or leave the size out.

TRBJ2-1,TRBV6-6,.,medium-sized,TGTGCCAGCAGTTACTCCCACACCAATGAGCAGTTCTTC,CASSYSHTNEQFF
TRBJ2-7,TRBV20-1,TRBD2,medium-sized,TGCAGTGCTAGACCCGCGGGAGTTAGCGAGCAGTACTTC,CSARPAGVSEQYF
TRBJ2-4,TRBV7-2,.,many,TGTGCCAGCAGCTTTAGTTCCAGCGAGGGGAACATTCAGTACTTC,CASSFSSSEGNIQYF
TRBJ2-1,TRBV6-5,TRBD2,.,TGTGCCAGCAGTTATTCGTGGCTAGCGGGAACCGGTTCCTACAATGAGCAGTTCTTC,CASSYSWLAGTGSYNEQFF
TRBJ1-1,TRBV5-1,.,.,TGCGACAGCAGCTTGGAGCGGAACACTGAGGCTTTCTTT,CDSSLERNTEAFF
TRBJ2-1,TRBV13,TRBD1,many,TGTGCCAGCAGCTTAGGCCAGGGGGTAAAGGGGCAGTTCTTC,CASSLGQGVKGQFF
TRBJ2-2,TRBV9,.,medium-sized,TGTGCCAGCAGCGTAGGGGTCAGGTCGGACACCGGGGAGCTGTTTTTT,CASSVGVRSDTGELFF
TRBJ2-7,TRBV7-9,TRBD2,many,TGTGCCAGCAGCTCCTCCCTAGCGGGTATTTACGAGCAGTACTTC,CASSSSLAGIYEQYF
TRBJ2-1,TRBV20-1,.,medium-sized,TGCAGTGCTCCCAAGGGAGCGTCCAGCTCCTACAATGAGCAGTTCTTC,CSAPKGASSSYNEQFF
TRBJ2-1,TRBV7-9,.,.,TGTGCCAGCAGTGGACTAAACAACAATGAGCAGTTCTTC,CASSGLNNNEQFF
TRBJ2-7,TRBV7-9,TRBD2,.,TGTGCCTGCAGCCCCGGGGGGACCTACGAGCAGTACTTC,CACSPGGTYEQYF
TRBJ2-1,TRBV9,.,medium-sized,TGTGCCAGCAGCGCATCCCACAATGAGCAGTTCTTC,CASSASHNEQFF
TRBJ1-2,TRBV12-3/TRBV12-4,.,.,TGCGCCAGCGGTTTGCGGGGGCGCATAGGTGGCTACACCTTC,CASGLRGRIGGYTF
TRBJ2-5,TRBV5-1,.,few,TGCGCCAGCAGCCCCCCGAGCAAAGAGACCCAGTACTTC,CASSPPSKETQYF
TRBJ2-1,TRBV6-5,.,.,TGTGCCAGCAGTGCCAACCTAGGGTCGGCAGTGGCGTATGAGCAGTTCTTC,CASSANLGSAVAYEQFF
TRBJ2-5,TRBV29-1,.,medium-sized,TGCAGCGATTCCGAGACCCAGTACTTC,CSDSETQYF
TRBJ2-1,TRBV5-4,TRBD1,.,TGTGCCAGCAGCTTGCGAGGGATGAGGGGGCTGTACAATGAGCAGTTCTTC,CASSLRGMRGLYNEQFF
TRBJ2-3,TRBV7-9,TRBD2,medium-sized,TGTGCCAGCAGCTTACTGCTAGCGGGAACTACAGATACGCAGTATTTT,CASSLLLAGTTDTQYF
TRBJ1-1,TRBV7-9,.,medium-sized,TGTGCCAGCAGCTTAGCGCTACCGGACGAAGCTTTCTTT,CASSLALPDEAFF